The source of this T cell receptor beta chain is a study of molecular identifiers for immune sequencing clone quantification. This clonotype has a handful of counts. TCRdb independently ran MiXCR on the PCR reads; one entry per CDR3 protein. The sample includes more than 450,000 distinct CDR3 sequences, about a fifth of them seen just once. The receptor was isolated from a human donor in good health. Some libraries in this study had Jurkat cell RNA spiked in. Material for sequencing was naive CD8+ T cells from blood, with Jurkat cell RNA spiked in. Subset of the sample: FACS-sorted CD8+CD4-CCR7+CD45RA+ naive T cells.

CDR3 region: CSARDLEQRTEETQYF. The CDR3 nucleotides read TGCAGTGCTAGAGATCTTGAGCAAAGGACAGAAGAGACCCAGTACTTC. V gene TRBV20-1 combines with J gene TRBJ2-5; a weak D match, TRBD1 (6 bases). V lost 0 bases and J lost 3, with 17 bases in between. In germline, CDR1 is DFQATT, CDR2 SNEGSKA (reference sequence). The CDR3 has 16 residues.